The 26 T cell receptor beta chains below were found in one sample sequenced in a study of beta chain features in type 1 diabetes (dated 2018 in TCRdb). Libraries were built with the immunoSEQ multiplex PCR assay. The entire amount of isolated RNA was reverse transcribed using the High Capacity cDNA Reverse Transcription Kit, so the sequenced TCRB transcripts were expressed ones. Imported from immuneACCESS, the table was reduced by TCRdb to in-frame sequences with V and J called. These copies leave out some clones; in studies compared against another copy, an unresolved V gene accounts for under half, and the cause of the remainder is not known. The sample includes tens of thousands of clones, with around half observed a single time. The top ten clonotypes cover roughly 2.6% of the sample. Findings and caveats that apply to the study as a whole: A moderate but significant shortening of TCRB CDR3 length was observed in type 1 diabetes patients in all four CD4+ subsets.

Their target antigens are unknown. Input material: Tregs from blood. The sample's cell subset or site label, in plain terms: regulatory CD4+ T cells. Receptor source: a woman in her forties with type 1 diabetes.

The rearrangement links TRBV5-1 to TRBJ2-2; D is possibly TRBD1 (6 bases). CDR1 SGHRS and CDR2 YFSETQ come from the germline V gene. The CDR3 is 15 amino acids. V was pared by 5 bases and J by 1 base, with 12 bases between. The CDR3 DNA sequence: TGCGCCAGCAGTATCCAGGGGCGGAACACCGGGGAGCTGTTTTTT. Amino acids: CASSIQGRNTGELFF.

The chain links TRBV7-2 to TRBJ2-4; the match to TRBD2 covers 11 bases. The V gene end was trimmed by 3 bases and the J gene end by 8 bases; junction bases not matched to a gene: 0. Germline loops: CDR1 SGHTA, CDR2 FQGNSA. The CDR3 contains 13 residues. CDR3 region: CASSFSGGDIQYF. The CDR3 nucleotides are TGTGCCAGCAGCTTTAGCGGGGGGGACATTCAGTACTTC.

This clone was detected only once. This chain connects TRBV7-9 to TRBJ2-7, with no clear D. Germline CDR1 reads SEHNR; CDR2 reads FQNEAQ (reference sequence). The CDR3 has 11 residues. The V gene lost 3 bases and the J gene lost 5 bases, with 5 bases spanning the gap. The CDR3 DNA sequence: TGTGCCAGCAGCTTGCGAAACGAGCAGTACTTC. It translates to CASSLRNEQYF.

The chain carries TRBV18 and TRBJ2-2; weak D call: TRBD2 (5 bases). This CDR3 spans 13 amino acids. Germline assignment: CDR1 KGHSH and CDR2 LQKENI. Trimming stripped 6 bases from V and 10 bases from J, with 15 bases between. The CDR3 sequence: CASSRTGMEELFF. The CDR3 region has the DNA TGTGCCAGCTCCCGGACGGGGATGGAGGAGCTGTTTTTT.

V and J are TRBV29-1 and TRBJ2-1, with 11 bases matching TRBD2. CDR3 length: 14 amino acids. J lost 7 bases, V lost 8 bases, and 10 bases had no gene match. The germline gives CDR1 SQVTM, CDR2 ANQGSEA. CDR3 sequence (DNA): TGCAGCCTCGTGGGGGCTAGCGGGAGGAATGAGCAGTTCTTC. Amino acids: CSLVGASGRNEQFF.

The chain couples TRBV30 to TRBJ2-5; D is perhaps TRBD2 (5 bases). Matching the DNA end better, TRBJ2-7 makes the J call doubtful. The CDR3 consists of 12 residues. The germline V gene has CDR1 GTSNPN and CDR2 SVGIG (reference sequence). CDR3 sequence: CAWSGIDYEQYF. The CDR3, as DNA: TGTGCCTGGAGCGGGATCGACTACGAGCAGTACTTC.

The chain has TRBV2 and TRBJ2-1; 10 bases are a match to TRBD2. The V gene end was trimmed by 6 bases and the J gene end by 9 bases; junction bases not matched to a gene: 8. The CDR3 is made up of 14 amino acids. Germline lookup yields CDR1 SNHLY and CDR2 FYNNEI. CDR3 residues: CASRRLAGDSEQFF. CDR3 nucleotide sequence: TGTGCCAGCAGACGGCTAGCGGGAGACAGTGAGCAGTTCTTC.

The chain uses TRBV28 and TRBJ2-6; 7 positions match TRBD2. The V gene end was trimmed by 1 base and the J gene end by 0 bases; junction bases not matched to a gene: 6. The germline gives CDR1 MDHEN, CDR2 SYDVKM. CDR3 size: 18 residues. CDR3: CASSLFGTIPSGANVLTF. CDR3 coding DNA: TGTGCCAGCAGTTTATTTGGGACTATTCCCTCTGGGGCCAACGTCCTGACTTTC.

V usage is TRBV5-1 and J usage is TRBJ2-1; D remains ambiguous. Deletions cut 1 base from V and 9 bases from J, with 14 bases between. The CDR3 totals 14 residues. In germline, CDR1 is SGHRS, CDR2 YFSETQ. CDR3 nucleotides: TGCGCCAGCAGCTTGAGTGGTGACTCTATTGAGCAGTTCTTC. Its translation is CASSLSGDSIEQFF.

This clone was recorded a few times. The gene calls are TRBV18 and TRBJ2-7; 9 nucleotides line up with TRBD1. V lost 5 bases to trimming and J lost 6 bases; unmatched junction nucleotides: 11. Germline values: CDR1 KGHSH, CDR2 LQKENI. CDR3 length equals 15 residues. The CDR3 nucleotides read TGTGCCAGCTCATTAACCGGGACAGGGTCCGCCGAGCAGTACTTC. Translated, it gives CASSLTGTGSAEQYF.

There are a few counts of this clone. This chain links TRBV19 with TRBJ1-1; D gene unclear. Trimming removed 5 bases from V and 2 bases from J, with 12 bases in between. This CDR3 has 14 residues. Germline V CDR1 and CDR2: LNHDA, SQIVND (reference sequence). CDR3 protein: CASSLRPSNTEAFF. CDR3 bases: TGTGCCAGTAGTTTGCGGCCTTCCAACACTGAAGCTTTCTTT.

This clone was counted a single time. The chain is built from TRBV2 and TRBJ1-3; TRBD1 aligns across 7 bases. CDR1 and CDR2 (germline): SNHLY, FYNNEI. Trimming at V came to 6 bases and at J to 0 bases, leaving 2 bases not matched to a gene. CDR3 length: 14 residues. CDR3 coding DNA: TGTGCCAGCAGACGGACAGGCTCTGGAAACACCATATATTTT. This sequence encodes CASRRTGSGNTIYF.

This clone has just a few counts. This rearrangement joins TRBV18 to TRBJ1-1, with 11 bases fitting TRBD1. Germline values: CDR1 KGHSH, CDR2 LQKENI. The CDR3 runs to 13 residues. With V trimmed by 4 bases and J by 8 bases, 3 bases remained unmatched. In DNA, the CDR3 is TGTGCCAGCTCACGGGACAGGGGGGCCGAAGCTTTCTTT. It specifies CASSRDRGAEAFF.

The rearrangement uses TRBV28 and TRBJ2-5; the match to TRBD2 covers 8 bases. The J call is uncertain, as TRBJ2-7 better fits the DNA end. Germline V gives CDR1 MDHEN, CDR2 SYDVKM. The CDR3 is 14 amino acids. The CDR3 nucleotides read TGTGCCAGCACCTCCGTGCGGGGGGTCTACGAGCAGTACTTC. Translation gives CASTSVRGVYEQYF.

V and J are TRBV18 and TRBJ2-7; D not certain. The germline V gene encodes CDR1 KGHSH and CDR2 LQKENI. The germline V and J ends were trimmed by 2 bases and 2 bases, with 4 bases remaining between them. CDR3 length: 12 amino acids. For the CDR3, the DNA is TGTGCCAGCTCACCAACACCCTACGAGCAGTACTTC. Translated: CASSPTPYEQYF. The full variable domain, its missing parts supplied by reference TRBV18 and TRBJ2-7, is NAGVMQNPRHLVRRRGQEARLRCSPMKGHSHVYWYRQLPEEGLKFMVYLQKENIIDESGMPKERFSAEFPKEGPSILRIQQVVRGDSAAYFCASSPTPYEQYFGPGTRLTVT.

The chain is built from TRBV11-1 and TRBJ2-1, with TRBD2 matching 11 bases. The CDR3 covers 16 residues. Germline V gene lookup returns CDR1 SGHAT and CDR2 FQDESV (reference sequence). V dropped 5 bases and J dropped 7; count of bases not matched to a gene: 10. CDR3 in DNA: TGTGCCAGCAGCCTTAGTAGCGGGAGGGTAAAAAATGAGCAGTTCTTC. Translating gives CASSLSSGRVKNEQFF.

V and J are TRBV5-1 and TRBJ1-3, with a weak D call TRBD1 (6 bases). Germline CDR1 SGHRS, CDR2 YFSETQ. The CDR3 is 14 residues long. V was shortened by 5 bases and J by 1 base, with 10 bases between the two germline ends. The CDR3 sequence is CASSVTGSGNTIYF. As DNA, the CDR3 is TGCGCCAGCAGTGTAACAGGGTCTGGAAACACCATATATTTT.

This CDR3 reads CASSWTEDVYGYTF. In DNA form, the CDR3 reads TGTGCCAGCAGCTGGACAGAGGATGTCTATGGCTACACCTTC. The rearrangement joins TRBV7-9 to TRBJ1-2; D is perhaps TRBD1 (6 bases). The CDR3 spans 14 residues. Trimming shortened V by 4 bases and J by 4 bases, and 13 bases separated the two germline ends. Germline V gene lookup returns CDR1 SEHNR and CDR2 FQNEAQ (reference sequence).

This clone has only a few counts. The CDR3 nucleotides are TGTGCCAGCAGCTCCAAGGGCTGGGGGGGGAATGAGCAGTTCTTC. Translated: CASSSKGWGGNEQFF. This rearrangement joins TRBV7-9 to TRBJ2-1, with TRBD2 matching 7 bases. J was trimmed by 7 bases and V by 4 bases; bases with no gene match: 10. CDR1 SEHNR and CDR2 FQNEAQ come from the germline V gene (reference sequence). CDR3 length: 15 amino acids. The variable domain in full, with the rest retrieved from reference TRBV7-9 and TRBJ2-1, is DTGVSQNPRHKITKRGQNVTFRCDPISEHNRLYWYRQTLGQGPEFLTYFQNEAQLEKSRLLSDRFSAERPKGSFSTLEIQRTEQGDSAMYLCASSSKGWGGNEQFFGPGTRLTVL.

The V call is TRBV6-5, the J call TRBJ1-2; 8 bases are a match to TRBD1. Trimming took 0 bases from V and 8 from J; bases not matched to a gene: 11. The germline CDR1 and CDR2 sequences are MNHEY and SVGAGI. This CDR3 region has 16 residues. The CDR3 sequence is CASSYSQGAAYGGYTF. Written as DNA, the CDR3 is TGTGCCAGCAGTTACTCCCAGGGGGCGGCTTATGGAGGCTACACCTTC.

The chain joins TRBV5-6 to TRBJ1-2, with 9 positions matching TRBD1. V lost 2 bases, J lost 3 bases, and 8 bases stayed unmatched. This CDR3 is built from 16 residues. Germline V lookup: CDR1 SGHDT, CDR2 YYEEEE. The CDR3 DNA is TGTGCCAGCAGCTTATTAGGGACAGGGAGGGACTATGGCTACACCTTC. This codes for CASSLLGTGRDYGYTF.

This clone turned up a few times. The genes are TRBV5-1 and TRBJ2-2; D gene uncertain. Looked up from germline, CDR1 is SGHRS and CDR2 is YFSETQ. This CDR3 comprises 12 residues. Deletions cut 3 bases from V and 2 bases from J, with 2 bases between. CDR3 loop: CASSSNTGELFF. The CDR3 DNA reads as TGCGCCAGCAGCTCTAACACCGGGGAGCTGTTTTTT.

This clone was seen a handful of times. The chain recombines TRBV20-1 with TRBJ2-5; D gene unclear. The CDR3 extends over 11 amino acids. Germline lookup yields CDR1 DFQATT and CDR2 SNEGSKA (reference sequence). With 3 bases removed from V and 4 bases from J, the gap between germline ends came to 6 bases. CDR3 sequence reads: CSASGGETQYF. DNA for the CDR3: TGCAGTGCTAGCGGCGGAGAGACCCAGTACTTC.

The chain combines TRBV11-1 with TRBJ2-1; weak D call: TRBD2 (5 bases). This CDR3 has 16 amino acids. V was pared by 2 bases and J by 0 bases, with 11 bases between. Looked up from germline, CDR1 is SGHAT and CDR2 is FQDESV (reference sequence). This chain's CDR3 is CASSLRDRSSYNEQFF. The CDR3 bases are TGTGCCAGCAGCTTACGGGATCGTAGCTCCTACAATGAGCAGTTCTTC.

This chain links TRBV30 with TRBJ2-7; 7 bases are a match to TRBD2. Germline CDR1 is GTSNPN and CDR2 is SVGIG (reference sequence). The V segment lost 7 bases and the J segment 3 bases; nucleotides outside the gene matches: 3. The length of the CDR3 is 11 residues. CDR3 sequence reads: CASGTNYEQYF. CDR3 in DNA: TGTGCCTCGGGGACTAACTACGAGCAGTACTTC.

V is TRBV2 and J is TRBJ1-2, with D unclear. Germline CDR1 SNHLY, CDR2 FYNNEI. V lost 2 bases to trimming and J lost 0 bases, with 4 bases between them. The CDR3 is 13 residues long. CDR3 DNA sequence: TGTGCCAGCAGTGAACCGGCTAACTATGGCTACACCTTC. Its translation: CASSEPANYGYTF.